This T cell receptor (beta chain) was profiled in a study of blood T cell repertoires in COVID-19. Study background: The United States, Italy and Spain supplied acute and convalescent COVID-19 samples. Nucleic acid was either cDNA or gDNA, and it came from T cells, B-cell-depleted T cells, or PBMCs.

This clone appeared once. Original data processing: Amplifying reference gene primers gave estimates of nucleated cell counts. Clones were sequenced by immunoSEQ multiplex PCR, and TCRdb holds only the in-frame ones, with some missing. D and trimming come from the DNA, and the V and J calls and clone size come from that table. The repertoire holds 200,000 to 250,000 clones, roughly 86% seen once, with less than 3.5% in the top ten. This receptor was taken from a woman aged 55-69 years with acute or convalescent COVID-19. The sequencing sample was made of peripheral blood.

The CDR3 DNA reads as TGTGCCAGCAGCCCGCACCCGCGAGGGACTGAAGCTTTCTTT. This sequence encodes CASSPHPRGTEAFF. The rearrangement links TRBV3-1 (or the pseudogene TRBV3-2) to TRBJ1-1; D unclear. The CDR3 has 14 amino acids. Trimming stripped 4 bases from V and 5 bases from J, with 14 bases between. The germline V gene encodes CDR1 LGHDT and CDR2 YNNKEL (reference sequence).